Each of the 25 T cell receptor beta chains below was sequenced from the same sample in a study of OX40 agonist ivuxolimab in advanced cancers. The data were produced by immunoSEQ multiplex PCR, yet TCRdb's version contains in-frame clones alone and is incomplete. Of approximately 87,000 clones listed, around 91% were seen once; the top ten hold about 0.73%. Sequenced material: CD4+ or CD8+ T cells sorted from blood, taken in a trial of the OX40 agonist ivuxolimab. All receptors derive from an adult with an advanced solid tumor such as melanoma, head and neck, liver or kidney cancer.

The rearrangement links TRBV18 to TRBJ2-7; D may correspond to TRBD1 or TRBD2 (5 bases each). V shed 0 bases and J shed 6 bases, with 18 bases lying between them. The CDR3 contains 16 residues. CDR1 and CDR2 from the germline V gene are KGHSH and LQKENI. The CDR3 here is CASSPPFSRDLSEQYF. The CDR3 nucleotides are TGTGCCAGCTCACCACCGTTCAGCAGGGACCTGTCCGAGCAGTACTTC.

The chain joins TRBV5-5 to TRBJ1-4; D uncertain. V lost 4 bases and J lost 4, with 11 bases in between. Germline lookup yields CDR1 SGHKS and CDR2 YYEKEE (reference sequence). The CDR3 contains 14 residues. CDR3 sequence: CASSPRWGNEKLFF. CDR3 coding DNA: TGTGCCAGCAGCCCCAGGTGGGGTAATGAAAAACTGTTTTTT.

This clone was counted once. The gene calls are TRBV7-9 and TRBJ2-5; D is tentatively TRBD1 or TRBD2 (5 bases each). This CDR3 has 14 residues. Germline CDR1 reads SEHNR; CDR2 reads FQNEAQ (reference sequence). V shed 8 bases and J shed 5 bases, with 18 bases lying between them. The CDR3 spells CASATIGEIETQYF. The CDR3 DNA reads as TGTGCCAGCGCCACAATAGGGGAGATTGAGACCCAGTACTTC.

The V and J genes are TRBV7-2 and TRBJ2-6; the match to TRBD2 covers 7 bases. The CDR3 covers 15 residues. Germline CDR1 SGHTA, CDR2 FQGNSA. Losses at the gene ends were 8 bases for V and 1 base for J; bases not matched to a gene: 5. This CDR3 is CASRPGGSGANVLTF. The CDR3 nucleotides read TGTGCCAGCCGACCCGGGGGGTCTGGGGCCAACGTCCTGACTTTC.

The CDR3 sequence is CASSPNRGRADTQYF. The CDR3 DNA reads TGTGCCAGCAGTCCAAACAGGGGGCGCGCAGATACGCAGTATTTT. The rearrangement joins TRBV27 to TRBJ2-3, with 9 nucleotides matching TRBD1. Germline V gene sequence: CDR1 MNHEY, CDR2 SMNVEV (reference sequence). V gave up 5 bases and J gave up 4 bases; unmatched junction bases: 7. The CDR3 spans 15 residues.

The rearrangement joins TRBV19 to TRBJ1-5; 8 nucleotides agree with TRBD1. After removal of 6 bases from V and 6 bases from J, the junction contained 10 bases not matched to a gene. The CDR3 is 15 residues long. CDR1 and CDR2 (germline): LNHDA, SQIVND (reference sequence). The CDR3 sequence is CASRQTGETSQPQHF. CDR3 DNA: TGTGCCAGTAGGCAGACAGGGGAGACAAGTCAGCCCCAGCATTTT.

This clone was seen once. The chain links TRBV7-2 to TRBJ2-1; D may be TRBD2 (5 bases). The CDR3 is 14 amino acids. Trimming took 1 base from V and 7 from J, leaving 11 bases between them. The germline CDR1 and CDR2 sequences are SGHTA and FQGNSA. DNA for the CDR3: TGTGCCAGCAGCTTAGATTGGCGGGCGAATGAGCAGTTCTTC. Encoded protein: CASSLDWRANEQFF.

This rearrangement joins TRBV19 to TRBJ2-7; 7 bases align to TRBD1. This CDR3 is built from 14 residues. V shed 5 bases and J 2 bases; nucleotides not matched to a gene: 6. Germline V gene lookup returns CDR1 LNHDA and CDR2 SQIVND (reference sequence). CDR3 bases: TGTGCCAGTAGTGGAAGGACAGGCGCCTACGAGCAGTACTTC. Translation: CASSGRTGAYEQYF.

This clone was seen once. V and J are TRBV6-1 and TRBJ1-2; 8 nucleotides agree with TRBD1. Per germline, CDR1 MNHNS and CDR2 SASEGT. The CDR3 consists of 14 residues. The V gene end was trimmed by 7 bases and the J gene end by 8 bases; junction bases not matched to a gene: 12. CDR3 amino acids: CASTLDREKGGYTF. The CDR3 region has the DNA TGTGCCAGCACCTTGGACAGGGAGAAGGGAGGCTACACCTTC.

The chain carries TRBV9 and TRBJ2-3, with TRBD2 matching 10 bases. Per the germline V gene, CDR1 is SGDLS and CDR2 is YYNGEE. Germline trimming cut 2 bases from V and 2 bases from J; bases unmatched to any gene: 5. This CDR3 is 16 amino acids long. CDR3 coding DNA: TGTGCCAGCAGCGTCGGACTAGCGGACGACACAGATACGCAGTATTTT. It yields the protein CASSVGLADDTDTQYF. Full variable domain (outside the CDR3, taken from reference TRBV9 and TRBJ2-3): DSGVTQTPKHLITATGQRVTLRCSPRSGDLSVYWYQQSLDQGLQFLIQYYNGEERAKGNILERFSAQQFPDLHSELNLSSLELGDSALYFCASSVGLADDTDTQYFGPGTRLTVL.

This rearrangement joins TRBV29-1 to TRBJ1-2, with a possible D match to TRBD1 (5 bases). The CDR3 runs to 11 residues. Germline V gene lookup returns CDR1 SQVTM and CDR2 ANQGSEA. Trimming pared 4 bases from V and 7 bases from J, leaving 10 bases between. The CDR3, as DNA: TGCAGCGTTGGGGGGGGTGGTGGCTACACCTTC. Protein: CSVGGGGGYTF.

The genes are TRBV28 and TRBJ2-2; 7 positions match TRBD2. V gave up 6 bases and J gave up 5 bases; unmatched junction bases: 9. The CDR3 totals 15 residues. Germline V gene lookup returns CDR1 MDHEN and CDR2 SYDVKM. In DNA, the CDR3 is TGTGCCAGCAGGCGGGAGCTCGTGTCGACCGGGGAGCTGTTTTTT. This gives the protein CASRRELVSTGELFF.

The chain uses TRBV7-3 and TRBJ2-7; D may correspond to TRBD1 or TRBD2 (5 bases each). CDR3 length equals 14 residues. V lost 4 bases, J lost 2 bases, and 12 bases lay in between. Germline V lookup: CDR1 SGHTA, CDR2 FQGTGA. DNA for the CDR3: TGTGCCAGCAGCTACCGGGACGGAACCTACGAGCAGTACTTC. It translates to CASSYRDGTYEQYF.

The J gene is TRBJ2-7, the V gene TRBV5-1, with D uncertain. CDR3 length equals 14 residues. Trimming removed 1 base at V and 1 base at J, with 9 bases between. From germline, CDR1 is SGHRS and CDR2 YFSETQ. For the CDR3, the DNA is TGCGCCAGCAGCTTGACAGCCTTTTCCTACGAGCAGTACTTC. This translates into CASSLTAFSYEQYF.

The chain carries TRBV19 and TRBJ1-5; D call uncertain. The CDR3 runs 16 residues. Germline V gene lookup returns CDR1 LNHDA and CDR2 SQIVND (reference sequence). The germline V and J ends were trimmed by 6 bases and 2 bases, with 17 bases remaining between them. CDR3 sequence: CASSTSGFGGNQPQHF. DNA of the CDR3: TGTGCCAGTAGCACCAGCGGATTTGGGGGCAATCAGCCCCAGCATTTT.

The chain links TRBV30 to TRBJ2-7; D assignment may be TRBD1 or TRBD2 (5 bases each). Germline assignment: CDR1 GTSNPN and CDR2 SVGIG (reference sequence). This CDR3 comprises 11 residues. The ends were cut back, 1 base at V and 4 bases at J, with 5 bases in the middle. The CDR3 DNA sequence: TGTGCCTGGAGTGGGGGGTACGAGCAGTACTTC. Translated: CAWSGGYEQYF.

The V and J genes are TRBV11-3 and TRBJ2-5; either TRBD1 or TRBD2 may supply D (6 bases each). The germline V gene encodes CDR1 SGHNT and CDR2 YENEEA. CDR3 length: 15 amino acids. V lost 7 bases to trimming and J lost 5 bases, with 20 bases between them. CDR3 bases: TGTGCCAGCACAAACAAACAGGGCAGCGGGGAGACCCAGTACTTC. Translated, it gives CASTNKQGSGETQYF.

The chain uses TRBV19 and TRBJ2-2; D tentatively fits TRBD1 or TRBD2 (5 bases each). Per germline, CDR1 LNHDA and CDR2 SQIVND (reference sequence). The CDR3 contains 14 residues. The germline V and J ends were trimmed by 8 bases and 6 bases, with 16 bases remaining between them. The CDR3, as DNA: TGTGCCAGTTCCCGGCAGGGAGTACCCGGGGAGCTGTTTTTT. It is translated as CASSRQGVPGELFF. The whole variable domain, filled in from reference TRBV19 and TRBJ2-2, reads DGGITQSPKYLFRKEGQNVTLSCEQNLNHDAMYWYRQDPGQGLRLIYYSQIVNDFQKGDIAEGYSVSREKKESFPLTVTSAQKNPTAFYLCASSRQGVPGELFFGEGSRLTVL.

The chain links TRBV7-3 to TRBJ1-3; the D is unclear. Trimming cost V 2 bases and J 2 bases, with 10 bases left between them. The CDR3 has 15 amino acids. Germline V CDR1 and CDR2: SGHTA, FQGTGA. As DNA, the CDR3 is TGTGCCAGCAGCTTAGACGGTGGACCTGGAAACACCATATATTTT. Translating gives CASSLDGGPGNTIYF.

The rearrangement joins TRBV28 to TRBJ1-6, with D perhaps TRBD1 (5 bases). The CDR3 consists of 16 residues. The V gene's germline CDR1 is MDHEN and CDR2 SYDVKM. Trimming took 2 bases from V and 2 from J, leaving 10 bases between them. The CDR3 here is CASSLTGGTYNSPLHF. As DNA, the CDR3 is TGTGCCAGCAGTTTAACAGGCGGGACCTATAATTCACCCCTCCACTTT.

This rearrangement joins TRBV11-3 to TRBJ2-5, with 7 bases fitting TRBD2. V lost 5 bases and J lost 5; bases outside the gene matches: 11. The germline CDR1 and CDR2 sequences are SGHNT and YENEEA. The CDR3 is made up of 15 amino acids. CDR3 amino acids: CASSLLGGIGETQYF. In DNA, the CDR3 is TGTGCCAGCAGCCTTCTGGGGGGGATTGGGGAGACCCAGTACTTC.

The CDR3 DNA is TGTGCCAGCAGTTTATGGGGACAGGGGGCTGTAGAGACCCAGTACTTC. Translating it yields CASSLWGQGAVETQYF. The gene calls are TRBV27 and TRBJ2-5; 12 bases are shared with TRBD1. J gave up 4 bases and V 1 base, and 4 bases lay outside the gene matches. The CDR3 is made up of 16 amino acids. The germline CDR1 and CDR2 sequences are MNHEY and SMNVEV (reference sequence).

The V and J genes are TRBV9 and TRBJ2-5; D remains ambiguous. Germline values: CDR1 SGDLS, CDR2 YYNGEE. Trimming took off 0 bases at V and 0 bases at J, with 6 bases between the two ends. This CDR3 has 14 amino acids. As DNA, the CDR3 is TGTGCCAGCAGCGTAGGGCTAGACCAAGAGACCCAGTACTTC. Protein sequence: CASSVGLDQETQYF.

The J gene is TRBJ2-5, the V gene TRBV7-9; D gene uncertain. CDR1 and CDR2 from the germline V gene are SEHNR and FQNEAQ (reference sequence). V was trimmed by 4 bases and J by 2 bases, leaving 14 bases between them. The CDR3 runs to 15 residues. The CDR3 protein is CASSSPGRVQETQYF. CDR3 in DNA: TGTGCCAGCAGCTCGCCTGGACGGGTACAAGAGACCCAGTACTTC.

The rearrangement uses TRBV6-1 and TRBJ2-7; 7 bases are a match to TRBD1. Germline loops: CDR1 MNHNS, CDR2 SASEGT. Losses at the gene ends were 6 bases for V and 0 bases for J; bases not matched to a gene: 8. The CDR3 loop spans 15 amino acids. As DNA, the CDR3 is TGTGCCAGCAGAGAGGGGACAGTAAGCTCCTACGAGCAGTACTTC. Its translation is CASREGTVSSYEQYF.